This T cell receptor beta chain was recovered during a study of response to subunit inactivated influenza vaccine (dated by TCRdb to the late 2010s). For context, the study as a whole: Deep quantitative T cell receptor repertoire profiling was used in the study to track responses to a trivalent subunit inactivated influenza vaccine.

Broad study findings and their caveats: The authors suggested that each seasonal influenza vaccination may recruit only a limited number of new T cells.

The germline ends are 20 bases apart after V is trimmed by 6 bases and J by 6 bases. From its cysteine to its phenylalanine, the CDR3 spans 15 amino acids. Just CDR3 DNA is preserved here, 45 bases in frame from base 1. This clonotype was recorded a few times. Its antigen remains unidentified. No base quality values were provided; no much bigger clone lies one nucleotide off. The library was made by RT-PCR. The data were produced on an Illumina HiSeq 2500. Using fastp at Q25 and MiXCR, TCRdb reprocessed the public reads and kept productive beta chains. Rows matching on CDR3 protein sequence are summarized as one entry with the most common DNA and genes. Across this sample there are about 310,000 distinct CDR3 sequences, with 20% to 25% seen only once. Approximately 10% of the sample belongs to the ten largest clones.

The TCR originated in a man aged 50-75 years who received an inactivated influenza vaccine. Donor details come from another sample of the same person, matched by shared clones. The chain links TRBV12-3 or TRBV12-4 with TRBJ2-5, with TRBD1 tentatively as D gene (6 bases match). The sample in question was PBMCs from blood, obtained 21 months after vaccination. The CDR3 region: CASRGFRGSRKTQYF. The base sequence is TGTGCCAGCAGAGGATTCAGGGGATCTAGGAAGACCCAGTACTTC.